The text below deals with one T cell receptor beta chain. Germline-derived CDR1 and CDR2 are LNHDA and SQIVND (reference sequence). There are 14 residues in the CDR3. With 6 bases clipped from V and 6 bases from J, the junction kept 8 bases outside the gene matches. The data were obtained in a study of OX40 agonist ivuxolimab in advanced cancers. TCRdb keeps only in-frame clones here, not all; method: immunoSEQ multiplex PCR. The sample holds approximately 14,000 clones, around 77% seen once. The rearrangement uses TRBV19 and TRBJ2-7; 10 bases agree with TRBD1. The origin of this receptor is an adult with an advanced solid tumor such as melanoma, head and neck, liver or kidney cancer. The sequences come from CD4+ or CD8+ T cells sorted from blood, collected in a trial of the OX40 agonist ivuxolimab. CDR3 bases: TGTGCCAGTAGCCCCGGGACAGGGGTAGGCGAGCAGTACTTC. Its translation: CASSPGTGVGEQYF.